This TCR beta chain is drawn from a study of response to subunit inactivated influenza vaccine. Findings and caveats of the study: The authors put forward the suggestion that each seasonal influenza vaccination may bring in only a limited number of new T cells.

This clonotype was seen a few times. Its antigen is unidentified. MiXCR, applied by TCRdb to the RT-PCR reads, yields one record per CDR3 protein. The top ten hold about a tenth of the sample, which has roughly 760,000 distinct CDR3 sequences, around 20% seen once. The CDR3 runs to 14 residues. V was cut by 1 base and J by 0 bases, with 6 bases left in between. CDR1 and CDR2 from the germline V gene are SEHNR and FQNEAQ (reference sequence). The sequenced sample was PBMCs from blood, obtained more than 4 days after vaccination. This receptor was taken from a man in his forties or fifties who received an inactivated influenza vaccine. The chain uses TRBV7-9 and TRBJ2-5; D possibly corresponds to TRBD2 (5 bases). The CDR3 loop is CASSLVDYQETQYF. In DNA, the CDR3 is TGTGCCAGCAGCTTAGTGGACTACCAAGAGACCCAGTACTTC. Full variable domain (rest looked up from reference TRBV7-9 and TRBJ2-5): DTGVSQNPRHKITKRGQNVTFRCDPISEHNRLYWYRQTLGQGPEFLTYFQNEAQLEKSRLLSDRFSAERPKGSFSTLEIQRTEQGDSAMYLCASSLVDYQETQYFGPGTRLLVL.